Below, 9 T cell receptor beta chains from the same sample are listed, as sequenced in a study of identical twins. TCRdb redid the calling of the 5' RACE reads with MiXCR, one entry per CDR3 protein. Of around 530,000 distinct CDR3 sequences in the sample, roughly 15% were seen once. The same data also went into a second study, on yellow fever vaccine responses in identical twins.

The sample taken for sequencing was CD4+ T cells sorted from blood. These receptor sequences come from a woman under 30 in good health.

The sample holds many counts of this clonotype. The chain uses TRBV12-3 or TRBV12-4 and TRBJ1-5, with no clear D. This CDR3 has 13 residues. The V and J ends lost 6 bases and 0 bases respectively, with 6 bases between them. The CDR3 spells CASSPLSNQPQHF. For the CDR3, the DNA is TGTGCCAGCAGCCCACTTAGCAATCAGCCCCAGCATTTT.

This clonotype has more than one count but fewer than ten. The rearrangement links TRBV20-1 to TRBJ2-7, with 9 bases matching TRBD2. The CDR3 loop spans 14 amino acids. V trimming: 0 bases; J trimming: 4 bases; junction bases outside the gene matches: 4. The germline gives CDR1 DFQATT, CDR2 SNEGSKA (reference sequence). As DNA, the CDR3 is TGCAGTGCTAGAGATAGCGGGAGATTTTACGAGCAGTACTTC. The encoded protein is CSARDSGRFYEQYF.

There are many counts of this clonotype. The chain combines TRBV20-1 with TRBJ1-5, with 7 bases matching TRBD1. The germline gives CDR1 DFQATT, CDR2 SNEGSKA (reference sequence). After removal of 6 bases from V and 6 bases from J, the junction contained 8 bases not matched to a gene. The CDR3 loop spans 13 amino acids. CDR3 nucleotides: TGCAGTGCCCGAAGGGGGCTGGGTCAGCCCCAGCATTTT. Translating it yields CSARRGLGQPQHF.

This clonotype was found many times. The chain couples TRBV5-6 to TRBJ2-7; no definite D call. The V and J ends lost 3 bases and 3 bases respectively, with 10 bases between them. The germline V gene has CDR1 SGHDT and CDR2 YYEEEE. This CDR3 is 13 amino acids long. The CDR3 reads CASSSTTVYEQYF. CDR3 coding DNA: TGTGCCAGCAGCTCCACCACAGTCTACGAGCAGTACTTC.

This clonotype was counted ten times or more. Germline is not matched at one junction end, which may reflect a read error. The chain links TRBV5-1 to TRBJ1-1; 8 bases are shared with TRBD1. The CDR3 consists of 14 residues. The germline V gene has CDR1 SGHRS and CDR2 YFSETQ. The chain's CDR3 is CASSSGTGNTEAFF. The CDR3 bases are TGTGCCAGCAGTTCCGGGACAGGGAACACTGAAGCTTTCTTT.

This clonotype was detected only a few times. This CDR3 reads CSARDGSGSTDTQYF. CDR3 DNA: TGCAGTGCTAGAGATGGAAGCGGGAGCACAGATACGCAGTATTTT. The chain couples TRBV20-1 to TRBJ2-3; tentative D call: TRBD2 (6 bases). The germline V gene encodes CDR1 DFQATT and CDR2 SNEGSKA (reference sequence). V was pared by 0 bases and J by 0 bases, with 10 bases between. This CDR3 spans 15 amino acids.

This clonotype occurred a few times. The chain uses TRBV4-2 and TRBJ2-1; a possible D gene is TRBD2 (7 bases). Per the germline V gene, CDR1 is LGHNA and CDR2 is YNFKEQ. The CDR3 length is 15 residues. Trimming removed 0 bases from V and 6 bases from J, with 12 bases in between. This CDR3 reads CASSQEGGAINEQFF. CDR3 DNA: TGTGCCAGCAGCCAAGAAGGGGGGGCCATCAATGAGCAGTTCTTC.

This clonotype showed up many times. The chain employs TRBV10-3 and TRBJ2-3; 8 bases map to TRBD1. Germline trimming cut 6 bases from V and 0 bases from J; bases unmatched to any gene: 2. The CDR3 runs 14 residues. Germline V gives CDR1 ENHRY, CDR2 SYGVKD. DNA of the CDR3: TGTGCCATCAGGACAGGGGCTAGCACAGATACGCAGTATTTT. It encodes CAIRTGASTDTQYF.

The chain combines TRBV15 with TRBJ2-5; D possibly corresponds to TRBD2 (6 bases). Germline V gives CDR1 LNHNV, CDR2 YYDKDF (reference sequence). Trimming cost V 3 bases and J 1 base, with 12 bases left between them. CDR3 length: 15 residues. In DNA, the CDR3 is TGTGCCACCAGCAGGCTCGGGGGACCCCAAGAGACCCAGTACTTC. Amino acid sequence: CATSRLGGPQETQYF.